The TCR beta chain described here comes from a study of T cell repertoires in cytomegalovirus infection. MiXCR, applied by TCRdb to the reads, yields one record per CDR3 protein. The sample consists of hundreds of thousands of distinct CDR3 sequences, around 30% of them appearing once. Study-wide points: Dominating the ex vivo response were HLA-C-restricted CMV-specific TCR beta clonotypes.

As concerns this clonotype: Its antigen remains unknown.

The CDR3 spans 14 residues. Germline V gives CDR1 SGHAT, CDR2 FQNNGV. V lost 1 base and J lost 2, with 8 bases in between. Specimen: cultured PBMCs, collected from culture after CMV antigen stimulation. This receptor was obtained from a human donor in good health (CMV status not recorded). Some clones in this sample may be carry-over from other donors' samples. The chain couples TRBV11-2 to TRBJ1-2; D gene ambiguous. The CDR3 loop is CASSLGMGNYGYTF. The CDR3 DNA is TGTGCCAGCAGCTTAGGCATGGGGAACTATGGCTACACCTTC.